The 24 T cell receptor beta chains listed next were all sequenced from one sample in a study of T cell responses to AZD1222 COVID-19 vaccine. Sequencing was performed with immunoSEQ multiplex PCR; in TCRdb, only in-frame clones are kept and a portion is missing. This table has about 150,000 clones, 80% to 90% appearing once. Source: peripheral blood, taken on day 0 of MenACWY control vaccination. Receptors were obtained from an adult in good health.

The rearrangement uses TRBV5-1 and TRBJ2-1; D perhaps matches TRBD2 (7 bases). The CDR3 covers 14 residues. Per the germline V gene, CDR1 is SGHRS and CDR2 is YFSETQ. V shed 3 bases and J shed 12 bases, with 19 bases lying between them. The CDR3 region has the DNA TGCGCCAGCAGCTCTTCCCTCGGGGGGCCCGGGCAGTTCTTC. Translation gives CASSSSLGGPGQFF.

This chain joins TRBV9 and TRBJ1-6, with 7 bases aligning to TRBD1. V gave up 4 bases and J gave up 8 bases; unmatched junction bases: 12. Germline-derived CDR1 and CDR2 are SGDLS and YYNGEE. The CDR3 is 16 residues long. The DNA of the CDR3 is TGTGCCAGCAGCAGAAGCGGGACAGTCTTGGATTCACCCCTCCACTTT. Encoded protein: CASSRSGTVLDSPLHF.

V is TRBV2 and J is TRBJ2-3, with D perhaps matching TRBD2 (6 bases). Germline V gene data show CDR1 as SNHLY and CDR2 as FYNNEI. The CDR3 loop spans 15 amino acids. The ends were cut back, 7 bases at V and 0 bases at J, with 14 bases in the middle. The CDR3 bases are TGTGCCAGCACCTTTAGCGGATCTAGCACAGATACGCAGTATTTT. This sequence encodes CASTFSGSSTDTQYF.

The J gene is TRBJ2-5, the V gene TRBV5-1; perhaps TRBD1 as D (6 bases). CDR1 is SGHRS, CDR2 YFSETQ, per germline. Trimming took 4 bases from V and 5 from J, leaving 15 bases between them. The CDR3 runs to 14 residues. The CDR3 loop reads CASSPLGQGETQYF. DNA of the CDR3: TGCGCCAGCAGCCCCCTAGGGCAGGGGGAGACCCAGTACTTC.

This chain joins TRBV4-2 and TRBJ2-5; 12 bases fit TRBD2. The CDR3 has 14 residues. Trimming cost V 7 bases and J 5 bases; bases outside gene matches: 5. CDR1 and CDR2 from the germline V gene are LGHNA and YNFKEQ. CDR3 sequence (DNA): TGTGCCAGCAATGGACTAGCGGGGAGGGAGACCCAGTACTTC. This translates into CASNGLAGRETQYF.

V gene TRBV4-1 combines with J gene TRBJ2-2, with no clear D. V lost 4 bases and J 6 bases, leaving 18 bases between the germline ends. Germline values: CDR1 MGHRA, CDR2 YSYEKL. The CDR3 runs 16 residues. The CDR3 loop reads CASSLGMARNSGELFF. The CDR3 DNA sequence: TGCGCCAGCAGCCTTGGAATGGCTAGAAACTCCGGGGAGCTGTTTTTT.

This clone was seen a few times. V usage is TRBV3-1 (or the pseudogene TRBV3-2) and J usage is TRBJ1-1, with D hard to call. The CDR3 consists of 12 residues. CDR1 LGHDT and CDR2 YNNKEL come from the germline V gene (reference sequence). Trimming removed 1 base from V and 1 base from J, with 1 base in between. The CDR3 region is CASSQANTEAFF. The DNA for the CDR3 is TGTGCCAGCAGCCAAGCGAACACTGAAGCTTTCTTT.

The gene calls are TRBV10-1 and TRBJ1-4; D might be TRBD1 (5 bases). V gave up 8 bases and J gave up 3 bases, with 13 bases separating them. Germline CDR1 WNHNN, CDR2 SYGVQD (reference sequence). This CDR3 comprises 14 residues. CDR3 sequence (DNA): TGCGCCAGCTCAACGGGGCAAGCTAATGAAAAACTGTTTTTT. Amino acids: CASSTGQANEKLFF.

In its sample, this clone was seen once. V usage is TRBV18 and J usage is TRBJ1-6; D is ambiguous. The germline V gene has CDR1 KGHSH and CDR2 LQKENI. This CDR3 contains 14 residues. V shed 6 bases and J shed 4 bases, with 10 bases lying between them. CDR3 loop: CASSLQEYNSPLHF. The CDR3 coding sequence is TGTGCCAGCTCGCTTCAGGAGTATAATTCACCCCTCCACTTT. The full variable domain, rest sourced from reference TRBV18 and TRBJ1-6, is NAGVMQNPRHLVRRRGQEARLRCSPMKGHSHVYWYRQLPEEGLKFMVYLQKENIIDESGMPKERFSAEFPKEGPSILRIQQVVRGDSAAYFCASSLQEYNSPLHFGNGTRLTVT.

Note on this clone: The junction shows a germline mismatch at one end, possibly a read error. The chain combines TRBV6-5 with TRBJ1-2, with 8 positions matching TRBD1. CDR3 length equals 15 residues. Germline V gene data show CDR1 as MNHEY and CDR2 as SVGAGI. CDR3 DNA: TGTGCCAGCAGTGACTCCTCAGGGGGCGCAGTCGGCTACACCTTC. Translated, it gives CASSDSSGGAVGYTF.

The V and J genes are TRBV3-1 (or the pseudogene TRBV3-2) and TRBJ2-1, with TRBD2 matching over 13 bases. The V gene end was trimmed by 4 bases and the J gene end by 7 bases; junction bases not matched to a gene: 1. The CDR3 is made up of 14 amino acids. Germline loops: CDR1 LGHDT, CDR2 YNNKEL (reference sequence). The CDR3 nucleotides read TGTGCCAGCAGCCCGGGACTAGCGGGGAATGAGCAGTTCTTC. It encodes CASSPGLAGNEQFF.

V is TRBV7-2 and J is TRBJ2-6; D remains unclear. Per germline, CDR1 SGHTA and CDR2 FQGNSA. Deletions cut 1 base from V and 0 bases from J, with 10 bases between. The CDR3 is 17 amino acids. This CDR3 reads CASSLEARNSGANVLTF. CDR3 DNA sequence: TGTGCCAGCAGCTTAGAGGCCAGGAACTCTGGGGCCAACGTCCTGACTTTC. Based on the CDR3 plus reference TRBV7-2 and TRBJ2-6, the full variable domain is GAGVSQSPSNKVTEKGKDVELRCDPISGHTALYWYRQSLGQGLEFLIYFQGNSAPDKSGLPSDRFSAERTGGSVSTLTIQRTQQEDSAVYLCASSLEARNSGANVLTFGAGSRLTVL.

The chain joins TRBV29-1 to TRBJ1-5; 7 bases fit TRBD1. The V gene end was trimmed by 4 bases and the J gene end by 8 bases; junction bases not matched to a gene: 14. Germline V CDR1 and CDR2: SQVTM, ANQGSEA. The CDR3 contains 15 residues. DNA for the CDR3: TGCAGCGTTGGCCAAAGGGACAGCGCCGAGGAGCCCCAGCATTTT. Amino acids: CSVGQRDSAEEPQHF.

The CDR3 region is CASQGTTNEKLFF. CDR3 sequence (DNA): TGTGCCAGCCAGGGGACAACTAATGAAAAACTGTTTTTT. The chain recombines TRBV2 with TRBJ1-4, with a weak D call TRBD1 (6 bases). This CDR3 has 13 residues. The germline V gene encodes CDR1 SNHLY and CDR2 FYNNEI. V dropped 8 bases and J dropped 0 bases, with 7 bases sitting between them. Combining the CDR3 with reference TRBV2 and TRBJ1-4 gives the whole variable domain EPEVTQTPSHQVTQMGQEVILRCVPISNHLYFYWYRQILGQKVEFLVSFYNNEISEKSEIFDDQFSVERPDGSNFTLKIRSTKLEDSAMYFCASQGTTNEKLFFGSGTQLSVL.

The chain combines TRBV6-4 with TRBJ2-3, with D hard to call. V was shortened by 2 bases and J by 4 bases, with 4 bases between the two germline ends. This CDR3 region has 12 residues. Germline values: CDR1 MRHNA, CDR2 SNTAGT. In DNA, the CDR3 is TGTGCCAGCAGTGACGCGGCAGATACGCAGTATTTT. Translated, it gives CASSDAADTQYF.

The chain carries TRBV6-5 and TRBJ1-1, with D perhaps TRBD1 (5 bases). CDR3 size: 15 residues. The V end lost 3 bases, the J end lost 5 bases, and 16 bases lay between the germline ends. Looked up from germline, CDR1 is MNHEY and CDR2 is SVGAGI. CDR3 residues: CASSYSVVGGTEAFF. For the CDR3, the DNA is TGTGCCAGCAGTTATTCGGTCGTGGGGGGTACTGAAGCTTTCTTT.

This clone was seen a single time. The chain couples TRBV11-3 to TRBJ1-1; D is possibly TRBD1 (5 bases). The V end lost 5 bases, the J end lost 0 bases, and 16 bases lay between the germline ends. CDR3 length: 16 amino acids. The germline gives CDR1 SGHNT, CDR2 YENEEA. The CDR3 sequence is CASSRRDRRMNTEAFF. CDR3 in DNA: TGTGCCAGCAGCCGACGGGACCGACGAATGAACACTGAAGCTTTCTTT.

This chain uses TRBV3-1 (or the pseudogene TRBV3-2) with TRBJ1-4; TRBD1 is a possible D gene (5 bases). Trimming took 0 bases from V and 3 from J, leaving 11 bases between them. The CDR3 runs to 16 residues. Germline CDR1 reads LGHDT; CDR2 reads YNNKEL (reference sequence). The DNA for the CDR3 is TGTGCCAGCAGCCAAGATCTGGGGGTGGCTAATGAAAAACTGTTTTTT. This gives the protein CASSQDLGVANEKLFF.

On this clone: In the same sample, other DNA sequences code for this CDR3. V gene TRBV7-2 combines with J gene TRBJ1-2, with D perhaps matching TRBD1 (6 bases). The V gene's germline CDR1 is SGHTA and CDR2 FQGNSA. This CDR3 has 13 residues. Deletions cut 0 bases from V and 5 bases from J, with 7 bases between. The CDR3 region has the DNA TGTGCCAGCAGCTTAGCGGGGACATATGGCTACACCTTC. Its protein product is CASSLAGTYGYTF.

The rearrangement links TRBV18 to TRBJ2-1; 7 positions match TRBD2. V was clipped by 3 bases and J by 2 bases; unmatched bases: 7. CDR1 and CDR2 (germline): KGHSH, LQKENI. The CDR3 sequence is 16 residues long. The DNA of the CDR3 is TGTGCCAGCTCACCCTTGAGCGGGAATACCTACAATGAGCAGTTCTTC. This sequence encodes CASSPLSGNTYNEQFF.

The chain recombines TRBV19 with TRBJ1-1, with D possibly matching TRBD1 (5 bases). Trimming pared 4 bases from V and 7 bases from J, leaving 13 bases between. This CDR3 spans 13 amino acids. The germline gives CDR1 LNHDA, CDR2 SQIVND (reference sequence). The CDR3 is CASSTTDSGEAFF. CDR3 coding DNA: TGTGCCAGTAGTACTACAGACAGCGGTGAAGCTTTCTTT. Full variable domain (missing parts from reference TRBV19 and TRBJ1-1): DGGITQSPKYLFRKEGQNVTLSCEQNLNHDAMYWYRQDPGQGLRLIYYSQIVNDFQKGDIAEGYSVSREKKESFPLTVTSAQKNPTAFYLCASSTTDSGEAFFGQGTRLTVV.

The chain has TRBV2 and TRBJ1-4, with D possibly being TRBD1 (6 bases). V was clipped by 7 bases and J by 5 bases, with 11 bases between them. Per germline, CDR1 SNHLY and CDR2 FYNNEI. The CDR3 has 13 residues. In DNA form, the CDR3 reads TGTGCCAGCAACAGGGTCCTAAATGAAAAACTGTTTTTT. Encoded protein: CASNRVLNEKLFF.

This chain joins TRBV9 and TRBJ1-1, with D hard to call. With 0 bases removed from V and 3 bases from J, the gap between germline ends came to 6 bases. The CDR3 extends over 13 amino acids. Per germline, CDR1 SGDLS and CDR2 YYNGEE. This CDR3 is CASSVGVDTEAFF. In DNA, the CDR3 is TGTGCCAGCAGCGTAGGGGTGGACACTGAAGCTTTCTTT.

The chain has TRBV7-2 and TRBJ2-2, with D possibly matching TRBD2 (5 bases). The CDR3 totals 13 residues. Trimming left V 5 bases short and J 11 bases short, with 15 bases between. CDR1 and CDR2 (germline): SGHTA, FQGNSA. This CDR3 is CASSLLDSFELFF. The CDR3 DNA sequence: TGTGCCAGCAGCCTACTGGACTCCTTCGAGCTGTTTTTT.